A single sample is the source of the 20 T cell receptor beta chains below, sequenced in a study of tumor and adjacent non-tumor tissue in lung cancer. No cell sorting was done before RNA was extracted from the tissue. A modified ARM-PCR protocol with three rounds of nested PCR amplified TCRbeta. TCRdb passed the multiplex PCR reads through MiXCR, listing each CDR3 protein once. The sample consists of 76,000 or so distinct CDR3 sequences, about two thirds of them appearing once. Source material: lung tumor tissue. The receptors stem from a woman aged 70-85 years with non-small cell lung cancer.

The chain joins TRBV6-5 to TRBJ1-2; no firm D call. The V end was cut by 6 bases, the J end by 4 bases, with 9 bases between. The germline V gene has CDR1 MNHEY and CDR2 SVGAGI. There are 12 residues in the CDR3. CDR3 residues: CASSIGSYGYTF. The CDR3 nucleotides read TGTGCCAGCAGCATAGGGAGCTATGGCTACACCTTC.

The V call is TRBV20-1, the J call TRBJ2-7; TRBD1 might be the D (6 bases). The CDR3 totals 14 residues. Trimming cost V 6 bases and J 0 bases, with 15 bases left between them. CDR1 and CDR2 from the germline V gene are DFQATT and SNEGSKA (reference sequence). This CDR3 is CSATGTQGSYEQYF. DNA for the CDR3: TGCAGTGCGACCGGGACACAAGGCTCCTACGAGCAGTACTTC.

The chain has TRBV11-3 and TRBJ1-3, with D perhaps TRBD1 (5 bases). The CDR3 loop spans 19 amino acids. From germline, CDR1 is SGHNT and CDR2 YENEEA. Deletions cut 5 bases from V and 0 bases from J, with 23 bases between. Here the CDR3 DNA reads TGTGCCAGCAGCCACGGACATGGTACCACAAATAGCTCTGGAAACACCATATATTTT. This encodes CASSHGHGTTNSSGNTIYF.

As for this clonotype: This may be a read error: a much more frequent sequence differs by one nucleotide. V is TRBV20-1 and J is TRBJ2-3; D unresolved. Germline assignment: CDR1 DFQATT and CDR2 SNEGSKA (reference sequence). CDR3 length: 12 amino acids. V was cut by 4 bases and J by 2 bases, with 7 bases left in between. The CDR3 bases are TGCAGTGCTACCTCTGACACAGATACGCAGTATTTT. The encoded protein is CSATSDTDTQYF.

A remark on this clonotype: Germline and junction disagree at one end, which may indicate a read error. The chain recombines TRBV4-2 with TRBJ1-1; 7 bases are shared with TRBD1. This CDR3 comprises 15 residues. Looked up from germline, CDR1 is LGHNA and CDR2 is YNFKEQ. As DNA, the CDR3 is TGTGCCAGCAGCCAATCGGAACAGGGGTCGACTGAAGCTCTCTTT. This codes for CASSQSEQGSTEALF.

The chain is built from TRBV4-2 and TRBJ2-7, with 9 bases that match TRBD2. The end of the DNA fits TRBJ2-1 better, so the J call may be wrong. This CDR3 region has 16 residues. In germline, CDR1 is LGHNA, CDR2 YNFKEQ. The CDR3 region is CASSQPPRGLAYEQFF. The CDR3 region has the DNA TGTGCCAGCAGCCAGCCTCCTCGCGGACTAGCGTATGAGCAGTTCTTC.

Regarding this clonotype: This sequence may be a read error, since a much larger clone differs from it by one base. This chain's CDR3 is CACSLEGVSDTQYF. CDR3 DNA sequence: TGTGCCTGCAGCTTGGAGGGAGTTTCAGATACGCAGTATTTT. The chain employs TRBV5-6 and TRBJ2-3; D may be TRBD2 (6 bases). Per the germline V gene, CDR1 is SGHDT and CDR2 is YYEEEE. The CDR3 spans 14 residues. Filled out from reference TRBV5-6 and TRBJ2-3, the complete variable domain reads DAGVTQSPTHLIKTRGQQVTLRCSPKSGHDTVSWYQQALGQGPQFIFQYYEEEERQRGNFPDRFSGHQFPNYSSELNVNALLLGDSALYLCACSLEGVSDTQYFGPGTRLTVL.

The chain is built from TRBV29-1 and TRBJ2-3; D perhaps matches TRBD1 (6 bases). Germline V CDR1 and CDR2: SQVTM, ANQGSEA. CDR3 length equals 16 residues. As DNA, the CDR3 is TGCAGGGCCCGTACCCAGGGGAACGGGAAATCTGATACGCAGTATTTT. Encoded protein: CRARTQGNGKSDTQYF.

Ten or more counts support this clonotype. The chain couples TRBV28 to TRBJ1-4, with D unresolved. Germline V gives CDR1 MDHEN, CDR2 SYDVKM. Trimming shortened V by 7 bases and J by 6 bases, and 15 bases separated the two germline ends. The CDR3 runs to 14 residues. In DNA, the CDR3 is TGTGCCAGCACCCGAGGAGGCGCATATGAAAAACTGTTTTTT. This codes for CASTRGGAYEKLFF.

In its sample, this clonotype was seen once. The conserved phenylalanine or tryptophan normally closing the CDR3 is absent here, so this likely arose from a read error. CDR3 coding DNA: TGTGCCAGCAGTGGGGGCGCTAGCGTCCTCTACAAGCAGTACTAC. This gives the protein CASSGGASVLYKQYY. This sequence joins TRBV6-1 and TRBJ2-7; D might be TRBD2 (6 bases). This CDR3 has 15 residues. CDR1 is MNHNS and CDR2 is SASEGT in the germline V gene.

This clonotype has a single count. This sequence may be a read error, since a much larger clone differs from it by one base. CDR3 amino acids: CSAPDLSGGPEDYEQYF. CDR3 nucleotide sequence: TGCAGTGCCCCCGATCTATCGGGAGGGCCCGAGGACTACGAGCAGTACTTC. The chain combines TRBV20-1 with TRBJ2-7; 8 bases match TRBD2. The CDR3 extends over 17 amino acids. Germline CDR1 is DFQATT and CDR2 is SNEGSKA (reference sequence). The junction had 19 bases not matched to a gene; V was cut back by 6 bases and J by 3 bases.

About this clonotype itself: A read error may produce the germline difference seen at one junction end. The chain uses TRBV6-6 and TRBJ2-7; TRBD1 is a possible D gene (5 bases). The germline V gene has CDR1 MNHNY and CDR2 SVGAGI (reference sequence). The CDR3 contains 13 residues. CDR3 loop: CASSLQDKHEQCF. In nucleotides, the CDR3 is TGTGCCAGCAGCTTGCAGGACAAACACGAGCAGTGCTTC.

As to this clonotype: A junction boundary mismatches the germline segment, possibly from a read error. The V gene is TRBV7-9, the J gene TRBJ2-2; D is uncertain. The germline V gene encodes CDR1 SEHNR and CDR2 FQNEAQ (reference sequence). This CDR3 has 13 residues. The CDR3 loop is CARSLVLSGELFF. CDR3 nucleotide sequence: TGTGCCAGGAGCTTAGTTCTATCCGGGGAGCTGTTTTTT.

This chain uses TRBV29-1 with TRBJ2-7; tentatively, D is TRBD1 (6 bases). The ends were cut back, 0 bases at V and 4 bases at J, with 10 bases in the middle. The CDR3 consists of 13 residues. Per germline, CDR1 SQVTM and CDR2 ANQGSEA. The CDR3 protein is CSVEEAQGYEQYF. The CDR3 nucleotides read TGCAGCGTTGAAGAGGCGCAGGGGTACGAGCAGTACTTC.

The genes are TRBV21-1 and TRBJ2-6; the table's D gene call, TRBD1, was not cross checked with the DNA. TRBV21-1 is tagged as a pseudogene. CDR3 length: 19 amino acids. The CDR3: CASSESGPPPNSGTNALTF. In DNA, the CDR3 is TGCGCCAGCAGCGAATCCGGGCCGCCCCCCAACTCTGGGACCAACGCCCTGACCTTC.

Note on this clonotype: A read error may account for a junction end that differs from germline. The chain uses TRBV28 and TRBJ2-7, with D possibly being TRBD1 or TRBD2 (5 bases each). In germline, CDR1 is MDHEN, CDR2 SYDVKM. The length of the CDR3 is 16 residues. This CDR3 reads CASSSAAGAAFYGQCF. DNA of the CDR3: TGTGCCAGCAGCTCCGCGGCCGGGGCAGCCTTCTACGGGCAGTGCTTC.

V usage is TRBV11-2 and J usage is TRBJ2-3; TRBD1 is a possible D gene (5 bases). The J call could be wrong; TRBJ1-5 is a better fit for the DNA end. This CDR3 is 13 amino acids long. The germline V gene has CDR1 SGHAT and CDR2 FQNNGV. The CDR3 bases are TGTGCCAGCAGCCTCTTAAGGACAAATACGCAGCATTTT. Translating gives CASSLLRTNTQHF.

This clonotype is a singleton in its sample. At one end, the junction sequence differs from germline, possibly due to a read error. The genes are TRBV29-1 and TRBJ2-3; a possible D gene is TRBD2 (6 bases). The germline gives CDR1 SQVTM, CDR2 ANQGSEA. The CDR3 contains 14 residues. The CDR3 DNA is TGCAGTGTTGCTCGGGAGATAGGGGCAGATACGCGGTATTTT. Translated, it gives CSVAREIGADTRYF.

With regard to this clonotype: A much larger clone lies a single base off, so this may be a read error. As DNA, the CDR3 is TGTGCCAGCAGTCGGGGGGGCGGGAGGGCCTCCTACGAGCAGTACTTC. Residues: CASSRGGGRASYEQYF. The chain carries TRBV6-6 and TRBJ2-7, with 9 bases identical to TRBD2. Germline V lookup: CDR1 MNHNY, CDR2 SVGAGI (reference sequence). The CDR3 runs 16 residues. V lost 5 bases and J lost 0; bases outside the gene matches: 8.

The table lists this clonotype with a few counts. The rearrangement links TRBV7-9 to TRBJ2-1; D uncertain. V was cut by 3 bases and J by 8 bases, with 11 bases left in between. From germline, CDR1 is SEHNR and CDR2 FQNEAQ (reference sequence). This CDR3 contains 13 residues. As DNA, the CDR3 is TGTGCCAGCAGCTTTTTGGTCTCGGATGAGCAGTTCTTC. It encodes CASSFLVSDEQFF.